This entry describes one T cell receptor (beta chain). This clone has only a few counts. Its antigen specificity is not known. The record has no base qualities; no much larger clone is one base away. This entry comes from a study of T cell responses to AZD1222 COVID-19 vaccine listed by TCRdb under 2021. About the full investigation: A total of more than 230 trial participants underwent TCR sequencing, of whom 207 had received two doses of AZD1222 and around 26 had received two doses of the MenACWY control vaccine. Trial participants were enrolled into age subgroups of 18-55, 56-69 and 70-plus years, which contained 148, 28 and 57 TCR-sequenced participants, respectively. Overall study results and their limits: In the small 56-69-year group, the increase in depth fell short of significance, most likely because of low power. CD4 TCRs associated with the vaccine covered the entire spike protein, and the dominant responses were in regions 160-218 and 743-854. Epitopes outside the regions mutated in the B.1.351 and B.1.1.7 variants were reportedly recognized by nearly half of the unique spike-specific TCRs. Conclusions about previously exposed vaccinees are limited because only six or seven AZD1222 recipients were SARS-CoV-2 seropositive at baseline. Because no samples from the day 14 peak response were available, repertoires could be characterized only after the peak T cell response. Spike-specific TCR breadth and depth rose significantly after two AZD1222 doses compared with day 0 and with MenACWY recipients. Most participants were white British and females outnumbered males, and the authors suggested that clonal diversity may have been underestimated.

The CDR3 regions of human TCRbeta chains were analyzed by immunosequencing. Processing in the source paper ran as follows. Repertoire TCRs were matched against a reference library of SARS-CoV-2-specific TCRs generated with the MIRA antigen-specificity platform. Breadth meant the fraction of unique TCRs that were SARS-CoV-2-associated, whereas depth meant the fraction of total T cells that were SARS-CoV-2-associated. Using the MIRA data, each spike-specific TCR was assigned both to the spike region to which the TCR was reactive and to a CD4 or CD8 class. Log10-transformed breadth and depth values were compared by one-way ANOVA with Sidak's multiple comparisons tests. TCRdb took over this immuneACCESS table, retaining in-frame rearrangements with V and J assigned. Such tables are incomplete; in checked studies, under half of the missing clones stem from an unresolved V gene, and the remainder is unexplained. V and J calls and clone size are as listed in that table; D and trimming were resolved from the DNA. The table for this sample lists under 130,000 clones; nearly 90% of them were counted only once. Around 45% of the sample is taken by the ten largest.

V is trimmed back by 4 bases and J by 2 bases, and the junction contains 6 bases that no gene match accounts for. Reading the germline V gene gives CDR1 MNHEY and CDR2 SVGAGI. From the cysteine through the phenylalanine, the CDR3 covers 16 amino acids. The kept DNA is CDR3 alone, 48 bases in frame from the first base. According to the study, the label for this sample's time point signals: about 28 days (+/-7) after the second vaccine dose. AZD1222 recipients whose second dose came at about 4 weeks and those whose second dose came at about 12 weeks were combined into one group, since spike-specific TCR depth and breadth did not differ between the two schedules. Vaccinee samples were obtained from the UK trials COV001 and COV002, which included a single-blind randomized controlled phase 2/3 trial of AZD1222 (ChAdOx1 nCoV-19) in healthy adults. Trial participant PBMC samples were collected at day 0 and day 28 after the second dose for TCRbeta chain sequencing.

This TCR was recovered from an adult who received the AZD1222 COVID-19 vaccine. Here the sequenced sample was peripheral blood, taken 28 days after the second AZD1222 dose. The chain is encoded by TRBV6-5 joined to TRBJ2-2, with 8 bases aligning to TRBD2. The nucleotides read TGTGCCAGCAGTTCAACCGGGACTAGTAACACCGGGGAGCTGTTTTTT. Translated, this gives CASSSTGTSNTGELFF.